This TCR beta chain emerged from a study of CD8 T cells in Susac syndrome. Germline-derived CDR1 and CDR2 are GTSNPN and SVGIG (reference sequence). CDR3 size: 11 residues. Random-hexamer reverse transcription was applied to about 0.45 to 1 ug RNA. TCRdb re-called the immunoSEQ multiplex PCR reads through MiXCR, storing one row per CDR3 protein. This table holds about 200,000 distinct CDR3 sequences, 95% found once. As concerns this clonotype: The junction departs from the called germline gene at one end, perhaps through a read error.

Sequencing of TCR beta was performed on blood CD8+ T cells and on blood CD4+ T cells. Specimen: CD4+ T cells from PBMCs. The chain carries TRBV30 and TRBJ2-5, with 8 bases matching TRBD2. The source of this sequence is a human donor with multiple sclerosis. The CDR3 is CAWSPGTRKNF. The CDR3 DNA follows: TGTGCCTGGAGTCCCGGGACTAGGAAGAACTTC.